A selection of T cell receptor beta chains follows, all from one sample in a study of radiotherapy plus CTLA-4 blockade in lung cancer. Clones were read by immunoSEQ multiplex PCR, and TCRdb kept only the in-frame ones, dropping some. The repertoire holds more than 40,000 clones, with roughly 76% as singletons. The sample in question was peripheral blood, obtained from a patient treated with radiotherapy plus ipilimumab. These receptors were obtained from a human donor with non-small cell lung cancer who had stable disease on radiotherapy plus ipilimumab. CDR3s include the opening cysteine and the closing phenylalanine or tryptophan. Fields, in order: J gene, V gene, CDR3 protein.

>TRBJ1-1|TRBV5-1
CASSSSRGGHTEAFF
>TRBJ2-2|TRBV7-3
CASSPAGGGHTGELFF
>TRBJ1-3|TRBV5-6
CASSLGQVGNTIYF
>TRBJ2-5|TRBV25-1
CASSETGVETQYF
>TRBJ2-1|TRBV5-1
CASSLDLAAFYNEQFF
>TRBJ1-5|TRBV4-1
CASSQLQGFGQPQHF
>TRBJ1-2|TRBV13
CASSLGRAYGYTF
>TRBJ2-7|TRBV29-1
CSAPGTRTGEQYF
>TRBJ1-1|TRBV29-1
CSVEGDSNTEAFF
>TRBJ2-5|TRBV4-2
CASSPTLDEAGETQYF
>TRBJ2-7|TRBV14
CASSQDGEQYF
>TRBJ1-2|TRBV19
CASSTVKYGYTF
>TRBJ1-5|TRBV10-3
CAISEGTANQPQHF
>TRBJ1-2|TRBV9
CASSVDQRGHGYTF
>TRBJ1-2|TRBV21-1
CASSKGPKGYTF
>TRBJ2-3|TRBV19
CASSQLGALSTDTQYF
>TRBJ2-1|TRBV4-1
CASSQVLARIGYNEQFF
>TRBJ1-6|TRBV18
CASSPRGDYSYNSPLHF
>TRBJ1-4|TRBV5-1
CASRLRTGTEKLFF
>TRBJ2-3|TRBV6-4
CASRDWTGADTQYF
>TRBJ1-1|TRBV14
CASSQSIHEAFF
>TRBJ1-2|TRBV7-8
CASSVRTGGAEDGYTF
>TRBJ1-6|TRBV2
CASRGYGSPLHF
>TRBJ2-3|TRBV7-2
CASSLGPPDTQYF
>TRBJ1-2|TRBV14
CASSHRAPPGGYTF
>TRBJ2-3|TRBV2
CASSGQQSTDTQYF
>TRBJ2-5|TRBV27
CASSLIGLAGGPHQETQYF
>TRBJ2-4|TRBV6-1
CASSDSASIQYF